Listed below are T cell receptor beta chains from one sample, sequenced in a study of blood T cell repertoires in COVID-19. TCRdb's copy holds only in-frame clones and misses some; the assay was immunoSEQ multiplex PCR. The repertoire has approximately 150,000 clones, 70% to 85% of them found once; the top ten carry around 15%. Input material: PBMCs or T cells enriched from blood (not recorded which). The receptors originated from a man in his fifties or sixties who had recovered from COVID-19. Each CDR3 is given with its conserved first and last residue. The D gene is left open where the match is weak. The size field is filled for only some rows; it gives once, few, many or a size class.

cdr3_aa: CASTDRGMKELFF
cdr3_nt: TGTGCCAGTACGGACAGGGGAATGAAGGAACTGTTTTTT
v_call: TRBV19
j_call: TRBJ1-4
d_call: TRBD1
clone_size: .

cdr3_aa: CASTRGTPENSPLHF
cdr3_nt: TGTGCCAGTACCCGAGGGACACCTGAAAATTCACCCCTCCACTTT
v_call: TRBV7-9
j_call: TRBJ1-6
d_call: .
clone_size: .

cdr3_aa: CASSESATGALSNQPQHF
cdr3_nt: TGCGCCAGCAGTGAGTCGGCCACAGGGGCCCTAAGCAATCAGCCCCAGCATTTT
v_call: TRBV10-2
j_call: TRBJ1-5
d_call: TRBD1
clone_size: .

cdr3_aa: CSVAGDISQPQHF
cdr3_nt: TGCAGCGTGGCGGGGGATATCAGTCAGCCCCAGCATTTT
v_call: TRBV29-1
j_call: TRBJ1-5
d_call: .
clone_size: many

cdr3_aa: CASSKHRETNYGYTF
cdr3_nt: TGTGCCAGCAGCAAACACAGGGAGACTAACTATGGCTACACCTTC
v_call: TRBV4-2
j_call: TRBJ1-2
d_call: .
clone_size: .

cdr3_aa: CASSKLDEQFF
cdr3_nt: TGTGCCAGCAGCAAGCTGGATGAGCAGTTCTTC
v_call: TRBV6-5
j_call: TRBJ2-1
d_call: .
clone_size: .

cdr3_aa: CASSGGSWATEAFF
cdr3_nt: TGCGCCAGCAGCGGGGGGAGTTGGGCCACTGAAGCTTTCTTT
v_call: TRBV5-1
j_call: TRBJ1-1
d_call: .
clone_size: .

cdr3_aa: CASSYLRLDSPLHF
cdr3_nt: TGTGCCAGCAGCTACCTACGTCTTGATTCACCCCTCCACTTT
v_call: TRBV6-6
j_call: TRBJ1-6
d_call: .
clone_size: .

cdr3_aa: CASSLGQGNSPLHF
cdr3_nt: TGTGCCAGCAGCTTGGGACAGGGGAATTCACCCCTCCACTTT
v_call: TRBV13
j_call: TRBJ1-6
d_call: TRBD1
clone_size: .

cdr3_aa: CATSDSTSGADTQYF
cdr3_nt: TGTGCCACCAGTGATTCGACTAGCGGGGCTGATACGCAGTATTTT
v_call: TRBV24-1
j_call: TRBJ2-3
d_call: TRBD2
clone_size: .

cdr3_aa: CASRTGPQQFF
cdr3_nt: TGTGCCAGCAGGACAGGGCCCCAGCAGTTCTTC
v_call: TRBV12-3/TRBV12-4
j_call: TRBJ2-1
d_call: TRBD1
clone_size: .

cdr3_aa: CASSLGGRTGELFF
cdr3_nt: TGTGCCAGCAGTTTGGGGGGGCGGACCGGGGAGCTGTTTTTT
v_call: TRBV28
j_call: TRBJ2-2
d_call: .
clone_size: few

cdr3_aa: CASSPDRGGRETQYF
cdr3_nt: TGTGCCAGCTCGCCTGACAGGGGGGGTCGAGAGACCCAGTACTTC
v_call: TRBV18
j_call: TRBJ2-5
d_call: TRBD1
clone_size: .

cdr3_aa: CASSIWRQGPLLNNSPLHF
cdr3_nt: TGTGCCAGTAGTATCTGGCGACAGGGTCCCCTCCTTAATAATTCACCCCTCCACTTT
v_call: TRBV19
j_call: TRBJ1-6
d_call: TRBD1
clone_size: .

cdr3_aa: CASSPGGPDNEQFF
cdr3_nt: TGTGCCAGCAGTCCGGGGGGACCTGACAATGAGCAGTTCTTC
v_call: TRBV7-2
j_call: TRBJ2-1
d_call: TRBD2
clone_size: .

cdr3_aa: CASTPRGAANEKLFF
cdr3_nt: TGCGCCAGCACTCCCCGGGGGGCTGCTAATGAAAAACTGTTTTTT
v_call: TRBV5-1
j_call: TRBJ1-4
d_call: .
clone_size: .

cdr3_aa: CSASGYRTGELFF
cdr3_nt: TGCAGTGCTAGTGGCTACCGGACCGGGGAGCTGTTTTTT
v_call: TRBV20-1
j_call: TRBJ2-2
d_call: .
clone_size: .

cdr3_aa: CASTRGIGSPLHF
cdr3_nt: TGTGCCAGCACCAGGGGGATTGGTTCACCCCTCCACTTT
v_call: TRBV27
j_call: TRBJ1-6
d_call: TRBD1
clone_size: .

cdr3_aa: CASSLPGTATSYEQYF
cdr3_nt: TGCGCCAGCAGCCTACCCGGGACAGCGACCTCCTACGAGCAGTACTTC
v_call: TRBV5-1
j_call: TRBJ2-7
d_call: TRBD1
clone_size: .

cdr3_aa: CASSGGTGSYEQYF
cdr3_nt: TGTGCCAGCTCAGGGGGGACAGGGAGCTACGAGCAGTACTTC
v_call: TRBV18
j_call: TRBJ2-7
d_call: TRBD1
clone_size: .

cdr3_aa: CAWTHRQGGGYTF
cdr3_nt: TGTGCATGGACGCACCGACAGGGTGGAGGCTACACCTTC
v_call: TRBV30
j_call: TRBJ1-2
d_call: TRBD1
clone_size: .